This T cell receptor beta chain derives from a study of early T cells in non-severe SARS-CoV-2 infection. This clonotype was detected ten times or more. TCRdb re-analysed the 5' RACE reads in MiXCR, keeping a single row per CDR3 protein. Here the sample spans 37,000 or so distinct CDR3 sequences, 5.8% being singletons. Trimming shortened V by 8 bases and J by 0 bases, and 5 bases separated the two germline ends. CDR1 and CDR2 (germline): MNHEY, SMNVEV (reference sequence). The CDR3 is 13 amino acids. Sequencing input: whole blood. This chain links TRBV27 with TRBJ1-6; D call uncertain. The TCR was taken from an adult who was a healthcare worker with PCR-confirmed SARS-CoV-2 infection or an uninfected control (not recorded which). This CDR3 reads CASLGSYNSPLHF. In DNA form, the CDR3 reads TGTGCCAGCCTAGGCTCCTATAATTCACCCCTCCACTTT.